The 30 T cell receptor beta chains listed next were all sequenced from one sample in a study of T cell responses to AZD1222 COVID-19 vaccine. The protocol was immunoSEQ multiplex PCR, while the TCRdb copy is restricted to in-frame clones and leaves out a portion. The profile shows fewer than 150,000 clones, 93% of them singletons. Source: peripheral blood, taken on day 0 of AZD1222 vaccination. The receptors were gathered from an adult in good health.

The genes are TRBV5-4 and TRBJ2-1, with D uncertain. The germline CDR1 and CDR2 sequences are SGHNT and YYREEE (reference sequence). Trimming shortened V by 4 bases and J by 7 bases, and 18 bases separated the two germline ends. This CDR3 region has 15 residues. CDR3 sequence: CASSDERPIQNEQFF. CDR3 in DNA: TGTGCCAGCAGCGATGAAAGGCCTATACAGAATGAGCAGTTCTTC.

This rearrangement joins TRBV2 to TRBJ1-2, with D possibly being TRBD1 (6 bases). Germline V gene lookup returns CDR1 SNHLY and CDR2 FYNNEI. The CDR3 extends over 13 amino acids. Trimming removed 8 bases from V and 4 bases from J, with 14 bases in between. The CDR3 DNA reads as TGTGCCAGCGGGGGCGGGGACCTCTATGGCTACACCTTC. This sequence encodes CASGGGDLYGYTF.

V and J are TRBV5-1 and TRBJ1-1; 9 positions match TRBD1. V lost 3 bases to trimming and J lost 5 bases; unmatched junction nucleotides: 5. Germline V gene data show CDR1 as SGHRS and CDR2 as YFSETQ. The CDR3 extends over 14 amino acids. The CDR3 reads CASSWGQGTTEAFF. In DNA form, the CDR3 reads TGCGCCAGCAGCTGGGGACAGGGTACAACTGAAGCTTTCTTT.

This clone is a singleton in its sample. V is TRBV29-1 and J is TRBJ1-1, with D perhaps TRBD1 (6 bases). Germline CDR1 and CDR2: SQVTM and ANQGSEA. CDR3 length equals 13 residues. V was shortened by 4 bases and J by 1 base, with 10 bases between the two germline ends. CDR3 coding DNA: TGCAGCGTTGCCGGGACAAGGAACACTGAAGCTTTCTTT. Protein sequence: CSVAGTRNTEAFF.

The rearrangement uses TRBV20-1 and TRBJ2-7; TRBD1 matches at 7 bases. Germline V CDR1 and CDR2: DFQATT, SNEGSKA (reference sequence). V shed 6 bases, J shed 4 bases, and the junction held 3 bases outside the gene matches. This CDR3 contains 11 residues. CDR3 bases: TGCAGTGCAGACAGGGAATACGAGCAGTACTTC. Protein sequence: CSADREYEQYF.

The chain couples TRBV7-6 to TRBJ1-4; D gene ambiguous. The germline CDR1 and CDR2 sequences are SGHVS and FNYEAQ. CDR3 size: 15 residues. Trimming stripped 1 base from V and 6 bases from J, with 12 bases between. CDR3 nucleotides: TGTGCCAGCAGCTTAGGGGCCAGAGGCTATGAAAAACTGTTTTTT. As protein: CASSLGARGYEKLFF. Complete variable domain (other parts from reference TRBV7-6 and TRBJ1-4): GAGVSQSPRYKVTKRGQDVALRCDPISGHVSLYWYRQALGQGPEFLTYFNYEAQQDKSGLPNDRFSAERPEGSISTLTIQRTEQRDSAMYRCASSLGARGYEKLFFGSGTQLSVL.

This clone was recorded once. CDR3 sequence (DNA): TGTGCCAGCAGCTTAGTAGCGGGAAGCACAGATACGCAGTATTTT. This codes for CASSLVAGSTDTQYF. This chain uses TRBV7-2 with TRBJ2-3; 8 bases match TRBD2. The germline gives CDR1 SGHTA, CDR2 FQGNSA. V trimming: 1 base; J trimming: 0 bases; junction bases outside the gene matches: 0. The CDR3 length is 15 residues.

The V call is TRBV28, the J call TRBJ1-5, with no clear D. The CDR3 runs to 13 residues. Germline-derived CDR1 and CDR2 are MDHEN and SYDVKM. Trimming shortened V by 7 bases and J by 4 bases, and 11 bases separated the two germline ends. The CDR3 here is CASIFGLNQPQHF. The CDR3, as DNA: TGTGCCAGCATCTTCGGTCTAAATCAGCCCCAGCATTTT.

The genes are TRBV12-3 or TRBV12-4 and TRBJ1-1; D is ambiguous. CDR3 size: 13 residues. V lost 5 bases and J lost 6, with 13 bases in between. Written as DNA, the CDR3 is TGTGCCAGCAGTCTCCGGGTATTTGCTGAAGCTTTCTTT. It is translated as CASSLRVFAEAFF.

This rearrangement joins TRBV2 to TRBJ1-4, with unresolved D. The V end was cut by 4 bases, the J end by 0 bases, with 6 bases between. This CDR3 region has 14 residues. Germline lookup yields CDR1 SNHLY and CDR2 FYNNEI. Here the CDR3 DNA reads TGTGCCAGCAGTGCGGTGGCAACTAATGAAAAACTGTTTTTT. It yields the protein CASSAVATNEKLFF. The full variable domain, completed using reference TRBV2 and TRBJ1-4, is EPEVTQTPSHQVTQMGQEVILRCVPISNHLYFYWYRQILGQKVEFLVSFYNNEISEKSEIFDDQFSVERPDGSNFTLKIRSTKLEDSAMYFCASSAVATNEKLFFGSGTQLSVL.

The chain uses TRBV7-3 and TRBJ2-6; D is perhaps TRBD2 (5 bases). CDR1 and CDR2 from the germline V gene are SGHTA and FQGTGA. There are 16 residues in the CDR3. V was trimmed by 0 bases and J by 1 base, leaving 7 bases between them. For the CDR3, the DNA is TGTGCCAGCAGCTTAACCCGGGGATCTGGGGCCAACGTCCTGACTTTC. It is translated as CASSLTRGSGANVLTF.

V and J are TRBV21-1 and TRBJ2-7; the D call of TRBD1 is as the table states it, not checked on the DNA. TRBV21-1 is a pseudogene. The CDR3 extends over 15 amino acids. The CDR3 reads CASNYRGDGSYEQYF. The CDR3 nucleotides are TGTGCCAGCAATTACAGGGGAGATGGGTCCTACGAGCAGTACTTC.

Written as DNA, the CDR3 is TGTGCCAGCACGGTGGCAGGCGTACAGCCCCAGCATTTT. This gives the protein CASTVAGVQPQHF. V and J are TRBV12-3 or TRBV12-4 and TRBJ1-5; D remains unclear. This CDR3 has 13 residues. The V and J ends lost 7 bases and 7 bases respectively, with 14 bases between them.

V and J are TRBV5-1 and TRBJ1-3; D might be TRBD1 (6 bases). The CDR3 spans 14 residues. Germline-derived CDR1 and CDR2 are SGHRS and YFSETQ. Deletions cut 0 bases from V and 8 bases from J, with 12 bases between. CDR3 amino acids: CASSLVADSDTIYF. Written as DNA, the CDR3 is TGCGCCAGCAGCTTGGTCGCGGACAGTGACACCATATATTTT.

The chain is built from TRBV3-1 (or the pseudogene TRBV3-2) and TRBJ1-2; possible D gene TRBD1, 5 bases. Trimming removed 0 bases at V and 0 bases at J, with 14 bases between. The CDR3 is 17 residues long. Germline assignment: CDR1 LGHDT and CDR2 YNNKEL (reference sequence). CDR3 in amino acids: CASSQDLEGPSNYGYTF. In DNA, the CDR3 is TGTGCCAGCAGCCAAGATCTGGAGGGGCCTTCTAACTATGGCTACACCTTC.

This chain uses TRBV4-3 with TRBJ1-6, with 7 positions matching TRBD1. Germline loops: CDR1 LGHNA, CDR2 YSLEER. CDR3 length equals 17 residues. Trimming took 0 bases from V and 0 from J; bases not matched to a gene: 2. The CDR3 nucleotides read TGCGCCAGCAGCCAAGAACAGGGGAGCTCCTATAATTCACCCCTCCACTTT. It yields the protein CASSQEQGSSYNSPLHF.

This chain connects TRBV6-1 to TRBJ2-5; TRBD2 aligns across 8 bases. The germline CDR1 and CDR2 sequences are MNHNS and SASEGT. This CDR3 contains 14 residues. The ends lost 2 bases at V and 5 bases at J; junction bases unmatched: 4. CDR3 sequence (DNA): TGTGCCAGCAGTGAAATCCGGGGGGGGGAGACCCAGTACTTC. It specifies CASSEIRGGETQYF.

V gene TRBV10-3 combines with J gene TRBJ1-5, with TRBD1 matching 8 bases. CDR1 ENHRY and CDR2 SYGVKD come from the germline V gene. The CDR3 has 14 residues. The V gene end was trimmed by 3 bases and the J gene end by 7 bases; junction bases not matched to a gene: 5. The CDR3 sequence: CAISESGGEQPQHF. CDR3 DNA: TGTGCCATCAGTGAATCAGGGGGCGAACAGCCCCAGCATTTT.

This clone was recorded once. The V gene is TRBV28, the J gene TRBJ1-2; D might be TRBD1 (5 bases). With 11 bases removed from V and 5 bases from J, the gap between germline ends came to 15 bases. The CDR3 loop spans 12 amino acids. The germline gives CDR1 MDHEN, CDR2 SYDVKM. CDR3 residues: CAAEGVAYGYTF. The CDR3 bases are TGTGCCGCCGAAGGGGTTGCTTATGGCTACACCTTC.

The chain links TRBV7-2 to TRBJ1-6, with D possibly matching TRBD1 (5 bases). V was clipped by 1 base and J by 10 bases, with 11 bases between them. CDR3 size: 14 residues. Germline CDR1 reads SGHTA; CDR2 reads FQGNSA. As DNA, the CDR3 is TGTGCCAGCAGCTTAGGTGCAGGGATCTCACCCCTCCACTTT. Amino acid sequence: CASSLGAGISPLHF.

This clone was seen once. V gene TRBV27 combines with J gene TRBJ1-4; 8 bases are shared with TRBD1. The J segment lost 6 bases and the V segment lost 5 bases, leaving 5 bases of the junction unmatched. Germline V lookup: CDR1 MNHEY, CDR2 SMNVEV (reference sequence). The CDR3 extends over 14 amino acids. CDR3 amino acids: CASSPGGLDEKLFF. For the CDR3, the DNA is TGTGCCAGCAGTCCAGGGGGCCTGGATGAAAAACTGTTTTTT.

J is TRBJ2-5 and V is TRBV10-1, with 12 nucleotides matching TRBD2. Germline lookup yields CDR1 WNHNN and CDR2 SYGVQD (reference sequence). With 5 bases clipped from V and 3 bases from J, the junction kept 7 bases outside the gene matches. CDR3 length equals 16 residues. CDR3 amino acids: CASSSGTSGREETQYF. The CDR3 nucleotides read TGCGCCAGCAGTTCCGGGACTAGCGGGCGGGAAGAGACCCAGTACTTC.

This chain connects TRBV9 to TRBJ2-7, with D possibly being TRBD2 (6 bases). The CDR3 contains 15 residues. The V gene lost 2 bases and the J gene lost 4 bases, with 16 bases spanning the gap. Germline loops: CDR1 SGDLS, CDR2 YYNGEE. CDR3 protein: CASSVGLPINYEQYF. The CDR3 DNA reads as TGTGCCAGCAGCGTGGGACTCCCGATTAATTACGAGCAGTACTTC.

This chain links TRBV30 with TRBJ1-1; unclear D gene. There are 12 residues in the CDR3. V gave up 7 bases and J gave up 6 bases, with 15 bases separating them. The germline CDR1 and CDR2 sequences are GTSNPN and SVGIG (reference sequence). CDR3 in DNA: TGTGCCTACTCTGCGGATGTCCCTGAAGCTTTCTTT. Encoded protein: CAYSADVPEAFF. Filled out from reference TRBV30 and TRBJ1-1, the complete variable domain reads SQTIHQWPATLVQPVGSPLSLECTVEGTSNPNLYWYRQAAGRGLQLLFYSVGIGQISSEVPQNLSASRPQDRQFILSSKKLLLSDSGFYLCAYSADVPEAFFGQGTRLTVV.

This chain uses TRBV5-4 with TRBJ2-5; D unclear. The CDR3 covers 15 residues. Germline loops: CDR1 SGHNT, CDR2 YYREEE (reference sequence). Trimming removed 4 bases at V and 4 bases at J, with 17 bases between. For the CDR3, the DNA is TGTGCCAGCAGCGTGGCTTCGAAGCAAGGAGAGACCCAGTACTTC. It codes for CASSVASKQGETQYF.

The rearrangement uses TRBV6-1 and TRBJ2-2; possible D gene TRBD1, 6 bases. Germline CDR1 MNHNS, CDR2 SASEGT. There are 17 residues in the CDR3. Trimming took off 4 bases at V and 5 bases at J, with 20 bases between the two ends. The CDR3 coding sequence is TGTGCCAGCAGTGGGGACACGTTTACTGGTTGGACCGGGGAGCTGTTTTTT. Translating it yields CASSGDTFTGWTGELFF.

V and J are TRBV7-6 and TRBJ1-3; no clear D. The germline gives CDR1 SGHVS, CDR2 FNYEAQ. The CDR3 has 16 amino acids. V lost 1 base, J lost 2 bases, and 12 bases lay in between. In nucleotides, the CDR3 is TGTGCCAGCAGCTTAGGCGCTTTGAGGGCTGGAAACACCATATATTTT. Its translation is CASSLGALRAGNTIYF.

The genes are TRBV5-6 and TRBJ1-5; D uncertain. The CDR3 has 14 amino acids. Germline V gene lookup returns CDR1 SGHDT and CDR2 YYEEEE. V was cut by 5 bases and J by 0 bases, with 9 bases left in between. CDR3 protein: CASSTRYSNQPQHF. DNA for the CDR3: TGTGCCAGCAGTACTCGTTATAGCAATCAGCCCCAGCATTTT. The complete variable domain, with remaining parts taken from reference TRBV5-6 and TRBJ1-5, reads DAGVTQSPTHLIKTRGQQVTLRCSPKSGHDTVSWYQQALGQGPQFIFQYYEEEERQRGNFPDRFSGHQFPNYSSELNVNALLLGDSALYLCASSTRYSNQPQHFGDGTRLSIL.

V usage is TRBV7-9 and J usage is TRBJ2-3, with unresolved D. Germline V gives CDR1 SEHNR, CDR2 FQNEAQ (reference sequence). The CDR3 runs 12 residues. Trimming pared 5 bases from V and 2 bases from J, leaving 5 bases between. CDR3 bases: TGTGCCAGCAGCACACTCACAGATACGCAGTATTTT. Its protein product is CASSTLTDTQYF.

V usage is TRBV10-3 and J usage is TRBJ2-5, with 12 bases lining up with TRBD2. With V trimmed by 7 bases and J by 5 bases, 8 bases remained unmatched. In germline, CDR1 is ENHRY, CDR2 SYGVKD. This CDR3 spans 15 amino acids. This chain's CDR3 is CAINVTSGSWETQYF. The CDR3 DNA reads TGTGCCATCAACGTGACTAGCGGGAGTTGGGAGACCCAGTACTTC.